This is a list of T cell receptor beta chains from one sample in a study of cytomegalovirus exposure and HLA in healthy donors. Generated by immunoSEQ multiplex PCR, the TCRdb table keeps only in-frame clones and is missing some. Among roughly 180,000 clones listed, roughly 74% were seen once. Source material: PBMCs. All receptors derive from a woman between 35 and 50 years old in good health and CMV-seropositive. Both conserved end residues are part of each CDR3. The order of the fields is CDR3 DNA, CDR3 protein, J gene, clone size, V gene, D gene. D genes are given only for firm matches. Part of the rows lack a size; the others show once, few, many or a class for expanded clones.

TGTGCCAGCAGCTTGGGGCCGGGGGGAGGCGAGCAGTACTTC CASSLGPGGGEQYF TRBJ2-7 - TRBV5-5 TRBD2
TGTGCCAGTAGTATGGGGGGCACTGAAGCTTTCTTT CASSMGGTEAFF TRBJ1-1 - TRBV19 -
TGCAGTGCTAGAGCCCTCGGGCTGTTTTTT CSARALGLFF TRBJ1-4 - TRBV20-1 -
TGTGCCTGGAGTGTGGGACTAGCTCCCAGCACAGATACGCAGTATTTT CAWSVGLAPSTDTQYF TRBJ2-3 - TRBV30 TRBD2
TGTGCCAGCATAGTTGCAGGGGGTAATTCACCCCTCCACTTT CASIVAGGNSPLHF TRBJ1-6 once TRBV28 TRBD1
TGCGCCAGCAACGACGGGACAGGGTGGGTGAATAATTCACCCCTCCACTTT CASNDGTGWVNNSPLHF TRBJ1-6 - TRBV4-3 TRBD1
TGTGCCAGCAGCTTGATCGCAGACACCATATATTTT CASSLIADTIYF TRBJ1-3 - TRBV5-6 -
TGTGCCAGCAGTTACTCGGCAGGGATGAACACTGAAGCTTTCTTT CASSYSAGMNTEAFF TRBJ1-1 - TRBV6-6 -
TGCAGCGTTCGAGGGGGGGACACTGAAGCTTTCTTT CSVRGGDTEAFF TRBJ1-1 - TRBV29-1 -
TGTGCCAGCAGTTTCAGTCCTACCGGGACTAGCGGGAGTGCGAAATTCCGCCGGGAGCTGTTTTTT CASSFSPTGTSGSAKFRRELFF TRBJ2-2 - TRBV28 TRBD2
TGTGCCAGTAGTCAGGGGGCTTCACCCAGCACCGGGGAGCTGTTTTTT CASSQGASPSTGELFF TRBJ2-2 - TRBV5-4 TRBD1
TGTGCCAGCAGTTCCCACCGCACAGTGAACACTGAAGCTTTCTTT CASSSHRTVNTEAFF TRBJ1-1 - TRBV27 -
TGCGCCAGCAGGACGGGGTTAGAGAATTCACCCCTCCACTTT CASRTGLENSPLHF TRBJ1-6 few TRBV5-1 -
TGTGCCAGCAGTGAGACAGACCAAGAGACCCAGTACTTC CASSETDQETQYF TRBJ2-5 few TRBV6-4 -
TGTGCCAGCTCACGCGAGACTAGCGGGAGTGGGAGTGAGCAGTTCTTC CASSRETSGSGSEQFF TRBJ2-1 - TRBV18 TRBD2
TGTGCCAGCAGCGTAGACATGAGGACTGAAGCTTTCTTT CASSVDMRTEAFF TRBJ1-1 - TRBV9 -
TGTGCCAGTAGTATCTCGGGCTCTGGAAACACCATATATTTT CASSISGSGNTIYF TRBJ1-3 few TRBV19 -
TGTGCCAGCAGCGCCTCAGGAGGATTCTCTGGAAACACCATATATTTT CASSASGGFSGNTIYF TRBJ1-3 - TRBV9 -
TGTGCCAGCAGCGTATCACTAGCGGGATCAGATACGCAGTATTTT CASSVSLAGSDTQYF TRBJ2-3 - TRBV9 TRBD2
TGTGCCAGCAGCTTCGGAGGGGGGGGCAATGAGCAGTTCTTC CASSFGGGGNEQFF TRBJ2-1 - TRBV7-3 -
TGTGCCAGCAGTACGGGGCGGGAGAGCCACGAGCAGTACTTC CASSTGRESHEQYF TRBJ2-7 - TRBV4-2 TRBD2
TGCGCCAGCAGCTCAAGGAGGGCCGTACAAGAGACCCAGTACTTC CASSSRRAVQETQYF TRBJ2-5 - TRBV5-1 -
TGCAGCGTGGGGGACAGGGGGTACTATGGCTACACCTTC CSVGDRGYYGYTF TRBJ1-2 - TRBV29-1 TRBD1
TGTGCCAGCAGCTTACGGCAACAGGGATGGTCTGGAAACACCATATATTTT CASSLRQQGWSGNTIYF TRBJ1-3 once TRBV7-8 -
TGTGCCAGCAGCGCGGACAGAGGATATGGCTACACCTTC CASSADRGYGYTF TRBJ1-2 - TRBV5-4 -
TGTGCCAGCAGTTACTCGAGACTAGCGGGAGTTAACATTCAGTACTTC CASSYSRLAGVNIQYF TRBJ2-4 - TRBV6-6 TRBD2
TGTGCCAGCAGTGAAAGTAGGTCGGGAGTGTGGGGAGAGACCCAGTACTTC CASSESRSGVWGETQYF TRBJ2-5 once TRBV6-1 -
TGCGCCAGCAGCTTAGGGACTAGCGGACCGAGCACAGATACGCAGTATTTT CASSLGTSGPSTDTQYF TRBJ2-3 - TRBV5-1 TRBD2
TGTGCCAGCAGTCCAGCCTGGACTACAGATACGCAGTATTTT CASSPAWTTDTQYF TRBJ2-3 few TRBV27 -
TGTGCCAGCAGCCTTCAGGTTCTTAAGACCATATATTTT CASSLQVLKTIYF TRBJ1-3 once TRBV11-2 -
TGCAGCGTTGGGTGGACAGTAGGCACAGATACGCAGTATTTT CSVGWTVGTDTQYF TRBJ2-3 - TRBV29-1 -
TGTGCCAGCAGCGAGAGGGGGGGTACTTTTCCACACTACGAGCAGTACTTC CASSERGGTFPHYEQYF TRBJ2-7 few TRBV5-4 -
TGCGCCAGCAGCCCCACCGGGACTACCTACAATGAGCAGTTCTTC CASSPTGTTYNEQFF TRBJ2-1 - TRBV5-1 TRBD2
TGCAGCGTTGTCCCGGACCTAGGGACAGGGAGTGAAGCTTTCTTT CSVVPDLGTGSEAFF TRBJ1-1 few TRBV29-1 TRBD1
TGTGCCAGCAGTTTACTGTTGCGGACCGGGACAACCGATTCCTATGGCTACACCTTC CASSLLLRTGTTDSYGYTF TRBJ1-2 few TRBV28 -
TGTGCCAGAAGTAGACAGGGGATCTACAATGAGCAGTTCTTC CARSRQGIYNEQFF TRBJ2-1 - TRBV5-3 TRBD1
TGTGCCAGCAGCTTAGGGCTAGCGGGAGGGATATACGAGCAGTACTTC CASSLGLAGGIYEQYF TRBJ2-7 - TRBV7-2 TRBD2
TGCGCCAGCAGCCAAAACAGGCAAGAGACCCAGTACTTC CASSQNRQETQYF TRBJ2-5 few TRBV4-1 -
TGTGCCAGCAGGACGGGAGGGGCGCGCTACACCTTC CASRTGGARYTF TRBJ1-2 - TRBV7-4 -
TGTGCCAGCAGGGGGACTCGCAATTCCGAGCAGTACTTC CASRGTRNSEQYF TRBJ2-7 - TRBV6-1 -
TGTGCCAGCAGCTTGATCAGGGCTAAGTCCTACAATGAGCAGTTCTTC CASSLIRAKSYNEQFF TRBJ2-1 few TRBV5-6 -
TGTGCCAGCAGCTTAGACGGGAGGGCTCAAGAGACCCAGTACTTC CASSLDGRAQETQYF TRBJ2-5 - TRBV11-2 TRBD2
TGTGCTAGTGGTAGAGGGACAGGGGAGAATCAGCCCCAGCATTTT CASGRGTGENQPQHF TRBJ1-5 once TRBV12-5 TRBD1
TGTGCCTGGAGTGTACCCCCCGGGCGGGAGAAAATCTACAATGAGCAGTTCTTC CAWSVPPGREKIYNEQFF TRBJ2-1 - TRBV30 TRBD2
TGTGCCAGCAGCTTCCTCGGGGGGGCTAGTGACGAGCAGTACTTC CASSFLGGASDEQYF TRBJ2-7 - TRBV11-1 TRBD2
TGTGCCAGCTCACCTACTGTCCGGGGGGCGTTGAACACTGAAGCTTTCTTT CASSPTVRGALNTEAFF TRBJ1-1 - TRBV18 -
TGTGCCAGCAGCTCTAATGGGAGGGGGAGGCGAAACGAGCAGTACTTC CASSSNGRGRRNEQYF TRBJ2-7 - TRBV5-4 -
TGTGCCAGCAGGGAACAGGGGGGCTACGAGCAGTACTTC CASREQGGYEQYF TRBJ2-7 - TRBV6-5 TRBD1
TGTGCCAGCAGCGTAGGCATGACAGGCTCCCAGGCCGAGCAGTACTTC CASSVGMTGSQAEQYF TRBJ2-7 - TRBV9 -
TGTGCCAGCAGCCACTCTAGCGGGAGGGCCGGGGGGGACAATGAGCAGTTCTTC CASSHSSGRAGGDNEQFF TRBJ2-1 - TRBV7-8 TRBD2
TGTGCCAGCAGCCAGGGACTAGCGGGAGATACGCAGTATTTT CASSQGLAGDTQYF TRBJ2-3 - TRBV7-9 TRBD2
TGTGCCAGCAGCTCCGGGACTTCTGGCTACACCTTC CASSSGTSGYTF TRBJ1-2 once TRBV7-2 -
TGTGCCAGCAGCCCATTGTACACCGGGGAGCTGTTTTTT CASSPLYTGELFF TRBJ2-2 - TRBV28 -